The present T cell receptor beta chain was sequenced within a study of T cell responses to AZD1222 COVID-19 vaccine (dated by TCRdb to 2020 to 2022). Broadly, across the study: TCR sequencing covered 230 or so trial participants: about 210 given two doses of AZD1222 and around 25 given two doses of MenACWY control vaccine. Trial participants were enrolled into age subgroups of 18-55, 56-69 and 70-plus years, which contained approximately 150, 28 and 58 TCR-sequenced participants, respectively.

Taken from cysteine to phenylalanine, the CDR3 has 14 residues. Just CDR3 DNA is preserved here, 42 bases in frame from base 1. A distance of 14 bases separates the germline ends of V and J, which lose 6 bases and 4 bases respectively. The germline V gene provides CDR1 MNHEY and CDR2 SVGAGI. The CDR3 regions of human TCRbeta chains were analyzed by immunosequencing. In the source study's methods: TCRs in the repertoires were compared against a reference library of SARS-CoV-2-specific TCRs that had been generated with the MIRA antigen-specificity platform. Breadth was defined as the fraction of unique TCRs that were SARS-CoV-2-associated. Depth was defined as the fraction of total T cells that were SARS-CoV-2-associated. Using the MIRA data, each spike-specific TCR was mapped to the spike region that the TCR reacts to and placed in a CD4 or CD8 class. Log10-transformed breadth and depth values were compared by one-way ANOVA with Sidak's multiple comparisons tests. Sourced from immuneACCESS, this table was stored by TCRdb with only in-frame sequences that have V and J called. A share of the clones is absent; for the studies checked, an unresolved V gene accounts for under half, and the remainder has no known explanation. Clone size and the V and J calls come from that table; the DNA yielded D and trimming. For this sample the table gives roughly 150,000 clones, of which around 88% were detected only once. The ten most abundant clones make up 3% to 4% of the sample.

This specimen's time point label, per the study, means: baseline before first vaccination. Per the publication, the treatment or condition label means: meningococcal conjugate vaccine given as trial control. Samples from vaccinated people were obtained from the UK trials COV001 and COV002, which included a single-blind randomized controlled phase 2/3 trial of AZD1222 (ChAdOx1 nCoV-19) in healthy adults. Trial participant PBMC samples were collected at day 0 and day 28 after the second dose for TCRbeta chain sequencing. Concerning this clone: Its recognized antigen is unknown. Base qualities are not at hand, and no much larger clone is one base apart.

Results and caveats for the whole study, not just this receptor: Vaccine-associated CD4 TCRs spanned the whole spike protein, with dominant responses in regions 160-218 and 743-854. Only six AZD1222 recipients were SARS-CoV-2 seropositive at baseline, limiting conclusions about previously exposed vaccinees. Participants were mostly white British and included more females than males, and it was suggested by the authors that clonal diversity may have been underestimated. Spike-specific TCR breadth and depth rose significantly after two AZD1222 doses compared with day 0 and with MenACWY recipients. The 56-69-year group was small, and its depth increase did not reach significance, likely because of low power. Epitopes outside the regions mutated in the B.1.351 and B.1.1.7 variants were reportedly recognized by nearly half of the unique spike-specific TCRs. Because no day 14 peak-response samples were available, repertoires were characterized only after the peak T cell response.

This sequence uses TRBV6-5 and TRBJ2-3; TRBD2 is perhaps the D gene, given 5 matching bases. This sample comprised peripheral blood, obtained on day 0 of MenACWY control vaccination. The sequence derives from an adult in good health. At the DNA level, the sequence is TGTGCCAGCAGGGACTCTAGCCGGGCAGATACGCAGTATTTT. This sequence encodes CASRDSSRADTQYF.